This T cell receptor (beta chain) was observed in a study of cytomegalovirus exposure and HLA in healthy donors. Overall study context: A prior study identified 110 million or so unique TCR beta sequences from about 180 million T cells.

Germline V CDR1 and CDR2: SGHAT, FQNNGV. The CDR3 consists of 18 residues. Between the trimmed V and J ends, which lost 0 bases and 0 bases, there was a span of 14 bases. Study findings and constraints: In vitro assays verified that a few CMV-associated chains recognized CMV antigens specifically. Rare sequences made up most TCRs, while some public TCRs were found in many donors. About 87% or about 30% of the time was how often most TCR beta V segments were productive, according to an earlier analysis.

Points on this clone: Its antigen is currently unknown.

The PCR employed 60 Vbeta primers together with 13 Jbeta primers. Sequencing was performed with immunoSEQ multiplex PCR; in TCRdb, only in-frame clones are kept and a portion is missing. The profile shows 150,000 to 200,000 clones, 70% of them singletons. This clonotype originated in a man aged 18 to 35 in good health and CMV-seropositive. The sequencing input was PBMCs. The V call is TRBV11-2, the J call TRBJ2-2, with D perhaps TRBD1 (6 bases). The CDR3 coding sequence is TGTGCCAGCAGCTTAGACCGCTGGGACACCCCGAACACCGGGGAGCTGTTTTTT. Protein: CASSLDRWDTPNTGELFF. Complete variable domain (other parts from reference TRBV11-2 and TRBJ2-2): EAGVAQSPRYKIIEKRQSVAFWCNPISGHATLYWYQQILGQGPKLLIQFQNNGVVDDSQLPKDRFSAERLKGVDSTLKIQPAKLEDSAVYLCASSLDRWDTPNTGELFFGEGSRLTVL.